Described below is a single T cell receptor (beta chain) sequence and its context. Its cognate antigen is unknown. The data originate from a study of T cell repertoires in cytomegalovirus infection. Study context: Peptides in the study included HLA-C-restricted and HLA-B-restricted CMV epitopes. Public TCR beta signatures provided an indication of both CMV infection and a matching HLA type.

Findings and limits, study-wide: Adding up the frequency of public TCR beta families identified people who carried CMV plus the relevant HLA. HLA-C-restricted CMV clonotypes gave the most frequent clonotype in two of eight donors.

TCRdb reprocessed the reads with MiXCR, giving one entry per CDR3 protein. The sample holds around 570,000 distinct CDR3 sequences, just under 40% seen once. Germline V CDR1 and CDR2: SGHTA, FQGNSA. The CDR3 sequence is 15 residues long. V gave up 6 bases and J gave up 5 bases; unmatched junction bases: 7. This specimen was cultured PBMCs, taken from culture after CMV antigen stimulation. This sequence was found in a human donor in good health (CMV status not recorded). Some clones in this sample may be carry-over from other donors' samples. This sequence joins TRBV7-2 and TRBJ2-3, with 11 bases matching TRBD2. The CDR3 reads CTSRPPGLAEDTQYF. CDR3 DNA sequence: TGTACCAGCAGGCCCCCGGGACTAGCGGAAGATACGCAGTATTTT.